A selection of T cell receptor beta chains follows, all from one sample in a study of cytomegalovirus exposure and HLA in healthy donors. TCRdb keeps only in-frame clones here, not all; method: immunoSEQ multiplex PCR. The data hold 60,000 or so clones, with 89% observed a single time. The source material was PBMCs. The receptors here all came from a young man in good health and CMV-seropositive. CDR3s include the opening cysteine and the closing phenylalanine or tryptophan. Fields, in order: J gene, clone size, D gene, V gene, CDR3 protein, CDR3 DNA. D genes are given only for firm matches. Part of the rows lack a size; the others show once, few, many or a class for expanded clones.

J: TRBJ2-1; size: -; D: TRBD2; V: TRBV5-6; CDR3: CASSRFSGNFYNEQFF; DNA: TGTGCCAGCAGCCGGTTTAGCGGGAACTTTTACAATGAGCAGTTCTTC
J: TRBJ2-5; size: -; D: TRBD2; V: TRBV5-4; CDR3: CASSLTSGRGETQYF; DNA: TGTGCCAGCAGCTTGACTAGCGGGAGGGGGGAGACCCAGTACTTC
J: TRBJ2-3; size: -; D: -; V: TRBV7-2; CDR3: CASSLKVGEVTQYF; DNA: TGTGCCAGCAGCTTAAAAGTGGGGGAGGTAACGCAGTATTTT
J: TRBJ1-5; size: -; D: TRBD1; V: TRBV15; CDR3: CATTPTGGSNQPQHF; DNA: TGTGCCACCACCCCGACAGGGGGAAGCAATCAGCCCCAGCATTTT
J: TRBJ2-1; size: -; D: TRBD1; V: TRBV7-2; CDR3: CASSLTGASYNEQFF; DNA: TGTGCCAGCAGCTTAACAGGGGCCAGCTACAATGAGCAGTTCTTC
J: TRBJ2-6; size: -; D: -; V: TRBV5-1; CDR3: CASSLAVLSGANVLTF; DNA: TGCGCCAGCAGCTTGGCGGTTCTTTCTGGGGCCAACGTCCTGACTTTC
J: TRBJ2-6; size: medium-sized; D: -; V: TRBV4-1; CDR3: CASSQSERGEPGANVLTF; DNA: TGCGCCAGCAGCCAATCCGAACGGGGTGAGCCTGGGGCCAACGTCCTGACTTTC
J: TRBJ2-2; size: once; D: TRBD2; V: TRBV30; CDR3: CAWSSGLAGARELFF; DNA: TGTGCCTGGAGTTCGGGACTAGCGGGAGCCCGGGAGCTGTTTTTT
J: TRBJ1-2; size: -; D: -; V: TRBV19; CDR3: CASSVDTRNYGYTF; DNA: TGTGCCAGTAGTGTGGACACAAGAAACTATGGCTACACCTTC
J: TRBJ1-2; size: -; D: TRBD1; V: TRBV18; CDR3: CASSPTSNRGIYGYTF; DNA: TGTGCCAGCTCACCTACCTCTAACAGGGGAATTTATGGCTACACCTTC
J: TRBJ2-7; size: -; D: -; V: TRBV6-1; CDR3: CASSEFSGRGYEQYF; DNA: TGTGCCAGCAGTGAATTTAGTGGGAGGGGGTACGAGCAGTACTTC
J: TRBJ2-7; size: -; D: TRBD2; V: TRBV2; CDR3: CASHPTSGRYEQYF; DNA: TGTGCCAGTCACCCGACTAGCGGGAGGTACGAGCAGTACTTC
J: TRBJ2-3; size: -; D: -; V: TRBV28; CDR3: CASSFAERLRTQYF; DNA: TGTGCCAGCAGTTTTGCGGAACGGCTTCGTACGCAGTATTTT
J: TRBJ2-7; size: -; D: TRBD1; V: TRBV7-9; CDR3: CASSSSGGTYEQYF; DNA: TGTGCCAGCAGCTCCTCAGGGGGTACCTACGAGCAGTACTTC
J: TRBJ2-3; size: -; D: TRBD2; V: TRBV7-9; CDR3: CASSSLLGSGRTTDTQYF; DNA: TGTGCCAGCAGCTCCCTGCTGGGTAGCGGGAGGACCACAGATACGCAGTATTTT
J: TRBJ1-3; size: -; D: -; V: TRBV5-5; CDR3: CASSFLDSSGNTIYF; DNA: TGTGCCAGCAGCTTTTTGGACAGCTCTGGAAACACCATATATTTT